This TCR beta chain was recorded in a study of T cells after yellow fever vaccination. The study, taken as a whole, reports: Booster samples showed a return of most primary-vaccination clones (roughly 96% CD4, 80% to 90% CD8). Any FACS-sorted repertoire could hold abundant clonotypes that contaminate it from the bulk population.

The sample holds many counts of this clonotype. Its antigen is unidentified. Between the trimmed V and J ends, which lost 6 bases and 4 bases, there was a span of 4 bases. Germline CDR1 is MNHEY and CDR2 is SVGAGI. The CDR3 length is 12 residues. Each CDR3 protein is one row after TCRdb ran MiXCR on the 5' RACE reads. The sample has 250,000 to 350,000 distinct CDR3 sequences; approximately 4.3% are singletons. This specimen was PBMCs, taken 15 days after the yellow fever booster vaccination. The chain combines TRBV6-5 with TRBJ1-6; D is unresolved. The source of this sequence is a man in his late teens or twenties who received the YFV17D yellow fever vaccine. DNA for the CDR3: TGTGCCAGCAGCCTTTATAATTCACCCCTCCACTTT. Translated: CASSLYNSPLHF.